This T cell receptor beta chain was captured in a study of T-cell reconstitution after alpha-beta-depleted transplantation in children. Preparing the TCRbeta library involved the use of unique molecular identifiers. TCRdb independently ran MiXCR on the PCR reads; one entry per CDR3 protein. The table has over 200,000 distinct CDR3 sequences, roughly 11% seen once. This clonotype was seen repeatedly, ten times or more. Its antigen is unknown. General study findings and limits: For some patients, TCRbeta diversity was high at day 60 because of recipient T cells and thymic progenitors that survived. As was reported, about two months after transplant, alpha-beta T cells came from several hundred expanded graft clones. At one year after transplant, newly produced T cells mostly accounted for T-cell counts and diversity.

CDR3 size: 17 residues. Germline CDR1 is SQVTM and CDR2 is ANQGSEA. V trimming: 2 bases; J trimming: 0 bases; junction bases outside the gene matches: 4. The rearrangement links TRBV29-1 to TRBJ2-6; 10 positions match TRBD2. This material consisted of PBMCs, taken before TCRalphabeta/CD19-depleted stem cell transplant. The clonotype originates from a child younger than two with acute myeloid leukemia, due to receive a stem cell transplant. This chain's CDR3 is CSVELAGGFSGANVLTF. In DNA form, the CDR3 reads TGCAGCGTTGAATTAGCGGGAGGCTTCTCTGGGGCCAACGTCCTGACTTTC.